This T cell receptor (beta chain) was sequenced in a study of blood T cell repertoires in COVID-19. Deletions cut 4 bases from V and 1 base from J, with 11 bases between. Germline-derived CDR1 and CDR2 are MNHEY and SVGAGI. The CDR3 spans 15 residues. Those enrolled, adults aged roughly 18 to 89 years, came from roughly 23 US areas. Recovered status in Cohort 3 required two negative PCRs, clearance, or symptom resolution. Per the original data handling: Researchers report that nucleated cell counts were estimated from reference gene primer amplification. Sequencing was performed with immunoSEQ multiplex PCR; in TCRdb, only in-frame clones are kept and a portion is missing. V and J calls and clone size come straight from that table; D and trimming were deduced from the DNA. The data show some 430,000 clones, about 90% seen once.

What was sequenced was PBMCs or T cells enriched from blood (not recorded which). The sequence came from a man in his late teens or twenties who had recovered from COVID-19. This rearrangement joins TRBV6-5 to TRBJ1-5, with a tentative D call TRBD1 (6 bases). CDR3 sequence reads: CASSLDSQSNQPQHF. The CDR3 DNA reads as TGTGCCAGCAGTTTGGACAGTCAAAGCAATCAGCCCCAGCATTTT.